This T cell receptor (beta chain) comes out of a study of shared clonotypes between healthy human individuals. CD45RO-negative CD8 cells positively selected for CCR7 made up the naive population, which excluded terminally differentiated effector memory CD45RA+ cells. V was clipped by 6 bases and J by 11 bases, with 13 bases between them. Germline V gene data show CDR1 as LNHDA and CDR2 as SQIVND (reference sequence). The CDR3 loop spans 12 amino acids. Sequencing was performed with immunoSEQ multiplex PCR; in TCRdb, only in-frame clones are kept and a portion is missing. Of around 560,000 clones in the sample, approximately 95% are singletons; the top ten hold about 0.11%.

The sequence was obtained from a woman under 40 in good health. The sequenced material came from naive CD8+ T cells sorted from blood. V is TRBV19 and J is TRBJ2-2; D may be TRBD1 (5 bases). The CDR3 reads CASRTGQAELFF. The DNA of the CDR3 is TGTGCCAGTAGAACAGGCCAGGCTGAGCTGTTTTTT.